The TCR beta chain described here comes from a study of cytotoxic CD8 clonotypes in ibrutinib-treated CLL. CDR3 size: 14 residues. V was pared by 6 bases and J by 6 bases, with 10 bases of the junction left unmatched. Germline V CDR1 and CDR2: SEHNR, FQNEAQ (reference sequence). The table came from immunoSEQ multiplex PCR; TCRdb's copy has only in-frame clones and leaves some out. The repertoire holds a few hundred thousand clones, with roughly two thirds as singletons. V and J are TRBV7-9 and TRBJ1-1; TRBD1 aligns across 7 bases. This specimen consisted of PBMCs, obtained after 36 months of ibrutinib treatment. This clonotype originated in a human donor with chronic lymphocytic leukemia. In DNA form, the CDR3 reads TGTGCCAGCAGTACTGCAGGGGGAACGGCTGAAGCTTTCTTT. This codes for CASSTAGGTAEAFF.